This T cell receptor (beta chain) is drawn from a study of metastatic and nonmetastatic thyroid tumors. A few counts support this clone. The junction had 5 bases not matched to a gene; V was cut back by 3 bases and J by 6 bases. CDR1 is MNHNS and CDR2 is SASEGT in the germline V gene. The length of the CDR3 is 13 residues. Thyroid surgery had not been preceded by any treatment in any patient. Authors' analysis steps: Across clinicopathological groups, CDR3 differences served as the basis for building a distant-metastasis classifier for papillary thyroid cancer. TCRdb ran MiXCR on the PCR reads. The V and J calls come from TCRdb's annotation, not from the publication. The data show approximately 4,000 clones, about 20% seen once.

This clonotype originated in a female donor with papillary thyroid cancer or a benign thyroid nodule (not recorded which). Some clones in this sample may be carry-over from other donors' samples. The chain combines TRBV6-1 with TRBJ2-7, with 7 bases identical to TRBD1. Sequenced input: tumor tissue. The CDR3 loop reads CASSDQGVGEQYF. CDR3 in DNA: TGTGCCAGCAGTGATCAGGGGGTGGGCGAGCAGTACTTC.